This TCR beta chain was profiled in a study of blood T cell repertoires in COVID-19. The length of the CDR3 is 14 residues. V lost 5 bases and J lost 0, with 10 bases in between. Germline CDR1 SGHTA, CDR2 FQGTGA. Using immunoSEQ multiplex PCR, the repertoire was profiled, and TCRdb retains in-frame clones only, with some absent. The repertoire includes about 250,000 clones, under 90% of them detected once, and 0.94% sits in the top ten. V gene TRBV7-3 combines with J gene TRBJ2-5, with a weak D call TRBD2 (5 bases). Material: peripheral blood. This receptor was taken from a woman in her 40s who had recovered from COVID-19. Here the CDR3 reads CASSRTRDQETQYF. CDR3 DNA sequence: TGTGCCAGCAGCCGAACTAGAGACCAAGAGACCCAGTACTTC.